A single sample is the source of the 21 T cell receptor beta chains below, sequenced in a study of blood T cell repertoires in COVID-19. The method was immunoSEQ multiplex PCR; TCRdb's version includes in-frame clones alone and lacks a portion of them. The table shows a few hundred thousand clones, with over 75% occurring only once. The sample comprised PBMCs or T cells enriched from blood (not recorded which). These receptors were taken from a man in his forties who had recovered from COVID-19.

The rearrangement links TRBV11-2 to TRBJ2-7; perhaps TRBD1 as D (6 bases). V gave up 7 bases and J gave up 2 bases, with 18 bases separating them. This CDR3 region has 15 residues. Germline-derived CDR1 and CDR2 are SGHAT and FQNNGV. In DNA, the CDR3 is TGTGCCAGCACCGGCCCCGGGACACCACCCTACGAGCAGTACTTC. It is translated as CASTGPGTPPYEQYF.

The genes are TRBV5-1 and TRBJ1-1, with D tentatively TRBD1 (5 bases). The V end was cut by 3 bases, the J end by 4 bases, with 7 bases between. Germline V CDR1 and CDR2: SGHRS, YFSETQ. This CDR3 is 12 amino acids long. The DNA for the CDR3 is TGCGCCAGCAGCTGGGGGGGCACTGAAGCTTTCTTT. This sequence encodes CASSWGGTEAFF. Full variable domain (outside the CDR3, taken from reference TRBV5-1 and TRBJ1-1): KAGVTQTPRYLIKTRGQQVTLSCSPISGHRSVSWYQQTPGQGLQFLFEYFSETQRNKGNFPGRFSGRQFSNSRSEMNVSTLELGDSALYLCASSWGGTEAFFGQGTRLTVV.

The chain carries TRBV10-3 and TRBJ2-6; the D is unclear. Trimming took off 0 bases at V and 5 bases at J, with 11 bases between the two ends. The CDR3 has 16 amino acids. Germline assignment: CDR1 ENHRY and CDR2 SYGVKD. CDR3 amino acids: CAISESSPGRANVLTF. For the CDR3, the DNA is TGTGCCATCAGTGAGTCTTCACCGGGTAGGGCCAACGTCCTGACTTTC.

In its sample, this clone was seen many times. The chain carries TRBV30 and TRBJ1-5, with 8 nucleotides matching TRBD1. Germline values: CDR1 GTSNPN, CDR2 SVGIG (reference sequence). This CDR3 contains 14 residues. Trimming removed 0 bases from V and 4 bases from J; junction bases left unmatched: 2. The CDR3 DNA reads TGTGCCTGGAGTGTACGACAGGGGAATCAGCCCCAGCATTTT. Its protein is CAWSVRQGNQPQHF.

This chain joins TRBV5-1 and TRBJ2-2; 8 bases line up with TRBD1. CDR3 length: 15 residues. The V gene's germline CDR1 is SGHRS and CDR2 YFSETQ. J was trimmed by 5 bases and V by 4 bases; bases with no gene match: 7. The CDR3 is CASSDYQGATGELFF. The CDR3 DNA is TGCGCCAGCAGCGACTACCAGGGGGCGACCGGGGAGCTGTTTTTT.

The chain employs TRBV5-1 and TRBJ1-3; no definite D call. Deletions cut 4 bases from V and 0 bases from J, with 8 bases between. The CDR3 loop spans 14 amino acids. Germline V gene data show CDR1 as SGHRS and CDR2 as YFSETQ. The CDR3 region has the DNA TGCGCCAGCAGCCTACAGAGCTCTGGAAACACCATATATTTT. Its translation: CASSLQSSGNTIYF.

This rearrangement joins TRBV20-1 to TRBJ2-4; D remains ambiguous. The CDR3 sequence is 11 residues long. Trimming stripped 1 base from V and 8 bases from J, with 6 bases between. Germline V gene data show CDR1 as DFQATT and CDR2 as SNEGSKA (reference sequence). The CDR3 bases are TGCAGTGCTAGAGGCGTTGACATTCAGTACTTC. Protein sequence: CSARGVDIQYF.

CDR3 coding DNA: TGTGCCAGCAGGTTGGGACAGGGGGCTGGGGAGACCCAGTACTTC. This translates into CASRLGQGAGETQYF. The chain employs TRBV2 and TRBJ2-5, with 12 bases identical to TRBD1. The CDR3 consists of 15 residues. V was pared by 6 bases and J by 5 bases, with 7 bases of the junction left unmatched. Germline V gene sequence: CDR1 SNHLY, CDR2 FYNNEI.

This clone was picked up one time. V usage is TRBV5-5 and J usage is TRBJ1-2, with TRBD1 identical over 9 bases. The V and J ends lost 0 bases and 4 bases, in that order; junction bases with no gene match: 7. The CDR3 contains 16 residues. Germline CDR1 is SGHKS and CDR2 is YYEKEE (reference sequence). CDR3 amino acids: CASSLDPGQGRYGYTF. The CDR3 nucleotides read TGTGCCAGCAGCTTGGATCCGGGACAGGGCCGCTATGGCTACACCTTC.

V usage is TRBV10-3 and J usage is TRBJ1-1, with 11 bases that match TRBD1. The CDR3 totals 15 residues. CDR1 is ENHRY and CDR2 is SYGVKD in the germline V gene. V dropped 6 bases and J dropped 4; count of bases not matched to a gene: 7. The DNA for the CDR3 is TGTGCCATCAGACCAGGGACAGGGGGGGCCACTGAAGCTTTCTTT. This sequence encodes CAIRPGTGGATEAFF.

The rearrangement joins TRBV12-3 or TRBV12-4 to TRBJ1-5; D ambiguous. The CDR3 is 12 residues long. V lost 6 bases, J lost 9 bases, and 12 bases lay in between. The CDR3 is CASSLTFWPQHF. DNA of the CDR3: TGTGCCAGCAGCCTAACTTTTTGGCCCCAGCATTTT.

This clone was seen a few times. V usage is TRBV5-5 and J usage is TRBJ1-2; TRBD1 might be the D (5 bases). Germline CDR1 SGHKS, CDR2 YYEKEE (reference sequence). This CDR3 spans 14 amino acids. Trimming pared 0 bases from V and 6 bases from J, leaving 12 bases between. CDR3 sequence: CASSLGQRANGYTF. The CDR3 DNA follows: TGTGCCAGCAGCTTGGGACAGCGGGCGAATGGCTACACCTTC.

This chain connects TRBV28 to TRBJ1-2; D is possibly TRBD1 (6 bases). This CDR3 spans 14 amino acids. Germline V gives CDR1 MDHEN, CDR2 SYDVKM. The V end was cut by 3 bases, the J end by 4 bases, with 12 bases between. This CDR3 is CASSFPDRVYGYTF. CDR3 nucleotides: TGTGCCAGCAGTTTCCCGGACAGAGTCTATGGCTACACCTTC.

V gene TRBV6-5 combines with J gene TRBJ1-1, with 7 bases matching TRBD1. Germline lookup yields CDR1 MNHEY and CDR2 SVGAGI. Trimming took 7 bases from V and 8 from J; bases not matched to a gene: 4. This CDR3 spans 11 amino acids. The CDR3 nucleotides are TGTGCCAGCAACAGGGGCTGGGAAGCTTTCTTT. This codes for CASNRGWEAFF.

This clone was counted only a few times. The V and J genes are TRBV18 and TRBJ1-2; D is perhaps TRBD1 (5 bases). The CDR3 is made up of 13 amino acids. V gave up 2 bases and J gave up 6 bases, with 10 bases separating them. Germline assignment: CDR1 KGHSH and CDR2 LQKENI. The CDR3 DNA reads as TGTGCCAGCTCACCAGTTCAGGGCGATGGCTACACCTTC. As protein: CASSPVQGDGYTF. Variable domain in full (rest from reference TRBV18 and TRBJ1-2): NAGVMQNPRHLVRRRGQEARLRCSPMKGHSHVYWYRQLPEEGLKFMVYLQKENIIDESGMPKERFSAEFPKEGPSILRIQQVVRGDSAAYFCASSPVQGDGYTFGSGTRLTVV.

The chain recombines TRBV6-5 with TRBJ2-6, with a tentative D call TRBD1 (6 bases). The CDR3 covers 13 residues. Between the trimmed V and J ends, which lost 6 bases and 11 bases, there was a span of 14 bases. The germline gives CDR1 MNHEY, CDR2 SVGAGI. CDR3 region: CASSPTGPHVLTF. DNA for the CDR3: TGTGCCAGCAGCCCCACAGGGCCCCACGTCCTGACTTTC.

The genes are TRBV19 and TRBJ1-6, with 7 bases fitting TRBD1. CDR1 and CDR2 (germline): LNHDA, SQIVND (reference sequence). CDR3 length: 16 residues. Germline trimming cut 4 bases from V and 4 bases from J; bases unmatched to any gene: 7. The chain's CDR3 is CASSKDLDRYNSPLHF. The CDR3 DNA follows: TGTGCCAGTAGTAAGGACTTGGACAGGTATAATTCACCCCTCCACTTT.

The CDR3 spells CASSRGSSGREKLFF. CDR3 DNA: TGTGCCAGCAGCCGCGGGTCCTCTGGTCGAGAAAAACTGTTTTTT. The rearrangement links TRBV7-9 to TRBJ1-4; D is uncertain. Germline loops: CDR1 SEHNR, CDR2 FQNEAQ (reference sequence). V was pared by 5 bases and J by 8 bases, with 18 bases between. This CDR3 region has 15 residues. Supplemented by reference TRBV7-9 and TRBJ1-4, the full variable domain reads DTGVSQNPRHKITKRGQNVTFRCDPISEHNRLYWYRQTLGQGPEFLTYFQNEAQLEKSRLLSDRFSAERPKGSFSTLEIQRTEQGDSAMYLCASSRGSSGREKLFFGSGTQLSVL.

CDR3 in DNA: TGTGCCTGGAGTTATACCGGGGATCAGCCCCAGCATTTT. Translation gives CAWSYTGDQPQHF. This chain connects TRBV30 to TRBJ1-5, with D unclear. The V end lost 2 bases, the J end lost 5 bases, and 10 bases lay between the germline ends. This CDR3 has 13 residues. Germline-derived CDR1 and CDR2 are GTSNPN and SVGIG (reference sequence).

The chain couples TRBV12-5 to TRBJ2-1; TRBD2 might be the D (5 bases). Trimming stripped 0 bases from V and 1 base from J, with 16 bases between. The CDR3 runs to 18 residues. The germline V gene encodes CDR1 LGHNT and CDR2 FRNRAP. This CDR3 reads CASGLVRGRGRSYNEQFF. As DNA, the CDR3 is TGTGCTAGTGGTTTGGTACGGGGTCGGGGAAGGTCCTACAATGAGCAGTTCTTC.

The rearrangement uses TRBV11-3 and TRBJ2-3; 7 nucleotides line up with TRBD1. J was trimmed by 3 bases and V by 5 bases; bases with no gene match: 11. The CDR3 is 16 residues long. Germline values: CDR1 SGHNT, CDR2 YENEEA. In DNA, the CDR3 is TGTGCCAGCAGCCCAGCCGGGACAGTTTCGACAGATACGCAGTATTTT. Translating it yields CASSPAGTVSTDTQYF.